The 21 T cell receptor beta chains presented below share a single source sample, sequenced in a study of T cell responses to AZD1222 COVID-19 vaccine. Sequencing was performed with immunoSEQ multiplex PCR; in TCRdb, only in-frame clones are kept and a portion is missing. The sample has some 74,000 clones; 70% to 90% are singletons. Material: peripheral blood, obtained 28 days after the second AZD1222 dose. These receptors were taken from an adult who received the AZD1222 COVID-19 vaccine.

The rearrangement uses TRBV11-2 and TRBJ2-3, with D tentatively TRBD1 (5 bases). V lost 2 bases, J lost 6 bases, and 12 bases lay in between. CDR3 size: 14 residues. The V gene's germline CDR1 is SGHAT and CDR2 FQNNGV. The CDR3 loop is CASSLQGIADTQYF. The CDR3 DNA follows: TGTGCCAGCAGCTTACAGGGCATCGCTGATACGCAGTATTTT.

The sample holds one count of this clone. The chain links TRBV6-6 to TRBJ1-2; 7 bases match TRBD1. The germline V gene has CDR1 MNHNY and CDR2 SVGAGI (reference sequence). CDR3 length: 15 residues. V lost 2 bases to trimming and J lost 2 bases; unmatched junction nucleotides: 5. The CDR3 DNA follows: TGTGCCAGCAGTTACAGTCCGACAGGGAACTATGGCTACACCTTC. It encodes CASSYSPTGNYGYTF.

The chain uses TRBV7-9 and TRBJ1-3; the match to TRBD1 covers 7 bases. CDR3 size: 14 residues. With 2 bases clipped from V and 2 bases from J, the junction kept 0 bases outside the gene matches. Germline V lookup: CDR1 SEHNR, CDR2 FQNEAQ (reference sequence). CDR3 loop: CASSLQGAGNTIYF. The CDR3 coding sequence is TGTGCCAGCAGCTTACAGGGGGCTGGAAACACCATATATTTT.

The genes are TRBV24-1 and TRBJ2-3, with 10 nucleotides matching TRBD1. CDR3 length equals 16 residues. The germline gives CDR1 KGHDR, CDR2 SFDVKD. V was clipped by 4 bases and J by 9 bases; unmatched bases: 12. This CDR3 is CATSDSTGGAGLTQYF. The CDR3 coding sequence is TGTGCCACCAGTGACTCGACAGGGGGCGCCGGACTAACGCAGTATTTT.

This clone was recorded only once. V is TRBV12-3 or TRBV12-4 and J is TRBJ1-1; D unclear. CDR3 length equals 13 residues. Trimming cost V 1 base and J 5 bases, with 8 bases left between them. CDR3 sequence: CASSLGLETEAFF. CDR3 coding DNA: TGTGCCAGCAGTTTAGGATTGGAGACTGAAGCTTTCTTT.

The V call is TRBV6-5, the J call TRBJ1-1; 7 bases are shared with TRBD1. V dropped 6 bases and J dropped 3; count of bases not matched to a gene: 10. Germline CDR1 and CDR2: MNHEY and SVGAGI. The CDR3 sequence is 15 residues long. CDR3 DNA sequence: TGTGCCAGCAGACCCCCAGGGGGGTCCTACACTGAAGCTTTCTTT. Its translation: CASRPPGGSYTEAFF.

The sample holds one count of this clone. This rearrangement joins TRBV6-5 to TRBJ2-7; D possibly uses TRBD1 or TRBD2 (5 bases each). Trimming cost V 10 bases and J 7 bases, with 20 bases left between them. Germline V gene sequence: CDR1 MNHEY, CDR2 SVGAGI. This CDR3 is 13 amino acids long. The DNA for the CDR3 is TGTGCCACCTCACCCCGAGGGGCGAGGGAGCAGTACTTC. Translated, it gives CATSPRGAREQYF.

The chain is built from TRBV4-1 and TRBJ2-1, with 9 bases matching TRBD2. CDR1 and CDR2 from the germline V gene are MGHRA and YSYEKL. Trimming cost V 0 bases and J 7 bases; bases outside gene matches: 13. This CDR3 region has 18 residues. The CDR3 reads CASSQDPRVRGRGNEQFF. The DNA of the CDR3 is TGCGCCAGCAGCCAAGACCCTCGGGTCCGCGGGAGGGGGAATGAGCAGTTCTTC.

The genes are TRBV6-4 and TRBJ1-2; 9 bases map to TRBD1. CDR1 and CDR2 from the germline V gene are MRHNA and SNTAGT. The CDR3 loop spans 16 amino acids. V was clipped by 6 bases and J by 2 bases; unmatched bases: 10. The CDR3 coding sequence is TGTGCCAGCAGCCCGGGGACAGGGAGTAGAAACTATGGCTACACCTTC. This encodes CASSPGTGSRNYGYTF.

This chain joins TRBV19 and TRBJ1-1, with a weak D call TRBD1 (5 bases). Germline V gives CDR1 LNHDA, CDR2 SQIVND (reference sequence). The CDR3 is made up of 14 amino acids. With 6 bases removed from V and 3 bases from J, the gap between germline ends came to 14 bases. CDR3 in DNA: TGTGCCAGTAGGGGCCGTGGAGGGGACACTGAAGCTTTCTTT. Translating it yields CASRGRGGDTEAFF.

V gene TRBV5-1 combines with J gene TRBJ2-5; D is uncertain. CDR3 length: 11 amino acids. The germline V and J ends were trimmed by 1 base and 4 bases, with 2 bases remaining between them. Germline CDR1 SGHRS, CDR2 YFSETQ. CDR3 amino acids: CASSLTETQYF. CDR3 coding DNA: TGCGCCAGCAGCTTGACAGAGACCCAGTACTTC.

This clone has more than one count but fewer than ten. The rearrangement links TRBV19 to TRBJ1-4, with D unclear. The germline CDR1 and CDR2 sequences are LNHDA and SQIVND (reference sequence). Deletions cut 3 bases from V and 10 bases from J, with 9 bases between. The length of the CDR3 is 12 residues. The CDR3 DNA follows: TGTGCCAGTAGTATCCGGGAAGGAAAACTGTTTTTT. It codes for CASSIREGKLFF.

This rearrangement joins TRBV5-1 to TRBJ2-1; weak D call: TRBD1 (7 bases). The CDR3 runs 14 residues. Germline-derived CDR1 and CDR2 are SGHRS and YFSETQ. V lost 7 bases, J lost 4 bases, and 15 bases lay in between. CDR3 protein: CASGAGQRYNEQFF. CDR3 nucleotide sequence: TGCGCCAGCGGGGCGGGACAGAGGTACAATGAGCAGTTCTTC.

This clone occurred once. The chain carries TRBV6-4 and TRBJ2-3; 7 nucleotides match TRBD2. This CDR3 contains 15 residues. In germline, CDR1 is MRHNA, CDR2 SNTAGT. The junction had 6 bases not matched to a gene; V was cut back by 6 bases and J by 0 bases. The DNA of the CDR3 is TGTGCCAGCAGAGCTAGCGGAACGAGCACAGATACGCAGTATTTT. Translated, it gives CASRASGTSTDTQYF.

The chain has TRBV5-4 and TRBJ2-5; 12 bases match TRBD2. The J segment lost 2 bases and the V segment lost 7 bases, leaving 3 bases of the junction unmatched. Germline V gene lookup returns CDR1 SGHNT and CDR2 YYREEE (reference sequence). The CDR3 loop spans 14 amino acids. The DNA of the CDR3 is TGTGCCAGCCAAGGACTAGCGGGGCAAGAGACCCAGTACTTC. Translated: CASQGLAGQETQYF.

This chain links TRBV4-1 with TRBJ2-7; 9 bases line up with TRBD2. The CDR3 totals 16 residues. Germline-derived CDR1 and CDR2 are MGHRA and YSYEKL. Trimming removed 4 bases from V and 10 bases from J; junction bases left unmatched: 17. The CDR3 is CASSRIGAGGRLSQYF. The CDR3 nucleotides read TGCGCCAGCAGCCGCATAGGAGCGGGAGGTCGTCTAAGTCAGTACTTC.

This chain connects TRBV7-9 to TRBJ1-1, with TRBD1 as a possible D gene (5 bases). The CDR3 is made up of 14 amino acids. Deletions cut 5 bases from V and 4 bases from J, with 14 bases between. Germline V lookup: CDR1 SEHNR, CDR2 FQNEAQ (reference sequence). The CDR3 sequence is CASSLDSGSTEAFF. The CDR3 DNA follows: TGTGCCAGCAGCCTAGATTCAGGGTCCACTGAAGCTTTCTTT.

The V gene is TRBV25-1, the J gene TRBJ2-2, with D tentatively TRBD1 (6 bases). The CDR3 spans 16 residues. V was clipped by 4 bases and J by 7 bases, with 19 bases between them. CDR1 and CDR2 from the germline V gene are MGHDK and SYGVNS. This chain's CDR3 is CASSGSPDRLGGELFF. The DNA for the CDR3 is TGTGCCAGCAGTGGATCTCCCGACAGGTTGGGCGGGGAGCTGTTTTTT.

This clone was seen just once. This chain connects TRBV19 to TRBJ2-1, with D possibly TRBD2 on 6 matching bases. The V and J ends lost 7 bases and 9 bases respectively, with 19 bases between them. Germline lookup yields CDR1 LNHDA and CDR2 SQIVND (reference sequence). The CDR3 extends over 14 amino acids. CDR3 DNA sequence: TGTGCCAGTAACCTCTTAGTCGGAGGGAGTGAGCAGTTCTTC. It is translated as CASNLLVGGSEQFF.

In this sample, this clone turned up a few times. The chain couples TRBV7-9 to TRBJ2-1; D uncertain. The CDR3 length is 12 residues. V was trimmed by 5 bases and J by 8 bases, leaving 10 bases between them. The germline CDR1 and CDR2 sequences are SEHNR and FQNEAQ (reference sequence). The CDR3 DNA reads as TGTGCCAGCAGCCAATCGGGTTATGAGCAGTTCTTC. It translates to CASSQSGYEQFF. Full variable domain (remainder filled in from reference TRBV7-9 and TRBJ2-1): DTGVSQNPRHKITKRGQNVTFRCDPISEHNRLYWYRQTLGQGPEFLTYFQNEAQLEKSRLLSDRFSAERPKGSFSTLEIQRTEQGDSAMYLCASSQSGYEQFFGPGTRLTVL.

The CDR3 nucleotides are TGCGCCAGCAGTGAGGGCTCTACCTACGAGCAGTACTTC. Protein product: CASSEGSTYEQYF. The chain uses TRBV10-1 and TRBJ2-7, with D unresolved. This CDR3 region has 13 residues. Germline V gene sequence: CDR1 WNHNN, CDR2 SYGVQD (reference sequence). V was clipped by 2 bases and J by 2 bases, with 7 bases between them.